A selection of T cell receptor beta chains follows, all from one sample in a study of blood T cell repertoires in COVID-19. Generated by immunoSEQ multiplex PCR, the TCRdb table keeps only in-frame clones and is missing some. The sample holds approximately 130,000 clones; roughly 91% are singletons and the top ten take less than 2%. The sample comprised peripheral blood. The receptors come from a human donor in a cohort sampled during active COVID-19. The CDR3 runs from the conserved cysteine through the conserved F or W.

v_gene: TRBV6-1
j_gene: TRBJ2-2
CDR3aa: CASSEASQGAAGELFF

v_gene: TRBV29-1
j_gene: TRBJ1-2
CDR3aa: CSVDPGGHYGYTF

v_gene: TRBV25-1
j_gene: TRBJ1-4
CDR3aa: CASSEWGLSDEKLFF

v_gene: TRBV19
j_gene: TRBJ2-5
CDR3aa: CASSMGFQETQYF

v_gene: TRBV6-5
j_gene: TRBJ1-1
CDR3aa: CASSFYRSGSTEAFF

v_gene: TRBV6-6
j_gene: TRBJ2-5
CDR3aa: CASSYSGGETQYF

v_gene: TRBV10-3
j_gene: TRBJ2-2
CDR3aa: CAILRTLGNTGELFF

v_gene: TRBV3-1/TRBV3-2
j_gene: TRBJ2-2
CDR3aa: CASSLRETGELFF

v_gene: TRBV9
j_gene: TRBJ2-7
CDR3aa: CASSEGLAELEQYF

v_gene: TRBV2
j_gene: TRBJ1-6
CDR3aa: CASSQDSYSPLHF

v_gene: TRBV3-1/TRBV3-2
j_gene: TRBJ1-1
CDR3aa: CASSQTAVNTEAFF

v_gene: TRBV5-1
j_gene: TRBJ2-3
CDR3aa: CASMEGNRYTDTQYF

v_gene: TRBV28
j_gene: TRBJ1-5
CDR3aa: CASSPRAQPQHF

v_gene: TRBV29-1
j_gene: TRBJ2-1
CDR3aa: CSVDSYNEQFF

v_gene: TRBV3-1/TRBV3-2
j_gene: TRBJ1-1
CDR3aa: CASRLNRNTEAFF

v_gene: TRBV5-8
j_gene: TRBJ2-1
CDR3aa: CASSPKVAGGLHYNEQFF

v_gene: TRBV7-2
j_gene: TRBJ2-7
CDR3aa: CASSLGSRTYEQYF

v_gene: TRBV4-1
j_gene: TRBJ1-3
CDR3aa: CASSQAPDRGGGNTIYF

v_gene: TRBV9
j_gene: TRBJ2-7
CDR3aa: CASSVGGSGYEQYF

v_gene: TRBV11-3
j_gene: TRBJ2-3
CDR3aa: CASSSWDLTQYF

v_gene: TRBV3-1/TRBV3-2
j_gene: TRBJ2-3
CDR3aa: CASSSGVRGADTQYF

v_gene: TRBV3-1/TRBV3-2
j_gene: TRBJ2-2
CDR3aa: CASSRSTGELFF

v_gene: TRBV9
j_gene: TRBJ2-3
CDR3aa: CASSVGVGLRTDTQYF

v_gene: TRBV14
j_gene: TRBJ2-1
CDR3aa: CASSQDWPSNEQFF

v_gene: TRBV7-9
j_gene: TRBJ2-7
CDR3aa: CASSLGPGRTSYEQYF

v_gene: TRBV28
j_gene: TRBJ2-7
CDR3aa: CASSQPGQGAYEQYF

v_gene: TRBV7-2
j_gene: TRBJ2-7
CDR3aa: CASSPRGAGGYEQYF

v_gene: TRBV10-2
j_gene: TRBJ2-5
CDR3aa: CASTELGRETQYF

v_gene: TRBV30
j_gene: TRBJ1-1
CDR3aa: CAWSPGGRGTEAFF

v_gene: TRBV7-9
j_gene: TRBJ2-7
CDR3aa: CASSLVPGGNPYEQYF

v_gene: TRBV28
j_gene: TRBJ2-7
CDR3aa: CASSAPGQGAHEQYF

v_gene: TRBV28
j_gene: TRBJ2-7
CDR3aa: CASSLIPTGTYEQYF

v_gene: TRBV2
j_gene: TRBJ2-5
CDR3aa: CASSGLAGGETQYF

v_gene: TRBV6-4
j_gene: TRBJ2-7
CDR3aa: CASSDSGTSDYEQYF

v_gene: TRBV5-6
j_gene: TRBJ1-5
CDR3aa: CASSWGTGPPSNQPQHF

v_gene: TRBV5-1
j_gene: TRBJ2-5
CDR3aa: CASRLSRETQYF

v_gene: TRBV7-2
j_gene: TRBJ2-7
CDR3aa: CASLREVGEQYF

v_gene: TRBV9
j_gene: TRBJ2-7
CDR3aa: CASSQPAGGPISYEQYF

v_gene: TRBV3-1/TRBV3-2
j_gene: TRBJ2-1
CDR3aa: CASSQPGSGGPYNEQFF

v_gene: TRBV9
j_gene: TRBJ2-3
CDR3aa: CASSGAGGSTDTQYF

v_gene: TRBV7-8
j_gene: TRBJ2-7
CDR3aa: CASSSEAATRSYEQYF

v_gene: TRBV30
j_gene: TRBJ1-3
CDR3aa: CASTNSGNTIYF

v_gene: TRBV5-6
j_gene: TRBJ2-2
CDR3aa: CASSARDRDYTGELFF

v_gene: TRBV30
j_gene: TRBJ1-2
CDR3aa: CAWRGRTGATHGYTF

v_gene: TRBV24-1
j_gene: TRBJ2-1
CDR3aa: CATSDPNTHEQFF

v_gene: TRBV7-2
j_gene: TRBJ2-7
CDR3aa: CASSLRGRGYGHSYEQYF

v_gene: TRBV18
j_gene: TRBJ1-2
CDR3aa: CASSPAVQGLGNYGYTF

v_gene: TRBV18
j_gene: TRBJ2-7
CDR3aa: CASSPPSYEQYF

v_gene: TRBV5-1
j_gene: TRBJ1-2
CDR3aa: CASSSLTGTGAGYTF

v_gene: TRBV4-1
j_gene: TRBJ2-7
CDR3aa: CASSQTGAGTGSYEQYF

v_gene: TRBV19
j_gene: TRBJ2-7
CDR3aa: CASSIGTGGSYEQYF

v_gene: TRBV29-1
j_gene: TRBJ1-1
CDR3aa: CSVVTGQGRLSTEAFF

v_gene: TRBV4-1
j_gene: TRBJ2-7
CDR3aa: CASSQVSGSDDEQYF